These 27 T cell receptor beta chains were sequenced from one sample in a study listed by TCRdb under 2016. Library preparation used RT-PCR. Instrument used: Illumina MiSeq. In-frame beta chains were kept once TCRdb had trimmed the public reads at Q25 with fastp and called clones with MiXCR. Rows merge per CDR3 protein into single entries with the most common DNA and genes. Present in this sample are about 680,000 distinct CDR3 sequences, around 14% of which were seen just once. In total, the top ten clones hold 3.6% of the sample. The sample consisted of memory CD4+ T cells from blood. These receptors were obtained from a female donor in good health, serving as a healthy control.

This clonotype was found many times. The chain uses TRBV15 and TRBJ2-7; D not certain. The CDR3 sequence is 15 residues long. V was clipped by 3 bases and J by 1 base, with 13 bases between them. CDR1 and CDR2 (germline): LNHNV, YYDKDF (reference sequence). CDR3 nucleotide sequence: TGTGCCACCAGCAGGGGGTCCGGGTCATCCTACGAGCAGTACTTC. Translation gives CATSRGSGSSYEQYF.

This clonotype has only a few counts. The rearrangement uses TRBV29-1 and TRBJ2-7; 7 nucleotides agree with TRBD1. The J segment lost 5 bases and the V segment lost 5 bases, leaving 9 bases of the junction unmatched. The germline V gene encodes CDR1 SQVTM and CDR2 ANQGSEA. This CDR3 is 13 amino acids long. CDR3 coding DNA: TGCAGCGTTAGACGACAGGGCCGCAACGAGCAGTACTTC. It yields the protein CSVRRQGRNEQYF.

The DNA of the CDR3 is TGTGCCAGCAGCTCAGGGGCGGGAGCGGTGGATGAGCAGTTCTTC. Translated, it gives CASSSGAGAVDEQFF. The V gene is TRBV3-1, the J gene TRBJ2-1; possibly TRBD2 for D (7 bases). Trimming pared 5 bases from V and 8 bases from J, leaving 19 bases between. CDR3 size: 15 residues. From germline, CDR1 is LGHDT and CDR2 YNNKEL (reference sequence).

The chain employs TRBV7-2 and TRBJ1-3; D not certain. The CDR3 extends over 16 amino acids. V lost 1 base and J 4 bases, leaving 14 bases between the germline ends. Germline V lookup: CDR1 SGHTA, CDR2 FQGNSA. Here the CDR3 DNA reads TGTGCCAGCAGCTTAGATAGCCCGGGCCAAGGAAACACCATATATTTT. The encoded protein is CASSLDSPGQGNTIYF.

V usage is TRBV20-1 and J usage is TRBJ2-2, with D tentatively TRBD2 (5 bases). In germline, CDR1 is DFQATT, CDR2 SNEGSKA (reference sequence). The CDR3 has 14 residues. V lost 3 bases and J 1 base, leaving 9 bases between the germline ends. The CDR3 loop is CSASPGVNTGELFF. DNA of the CDR3: TGCAGTGCTAGTCCCGGGGTGAACACCGGGGAGCTGTTTTTT.

This clonotype was counted many times. The rearrangement links TRBV18 to TRBJ2-3; D is unresolved. The CDR3 has 13 residues. Trimming removed 4 bases at V and 0 bases at J, with 5 bases between. From germline, CDR1 is KGHSH and CDR2 LQKENI. CDR3 amino acids: CASSLHSTDTQYF. CDR3 nucleotides: TGTGCCAGCTCACTTCATAGCACAGATACGCAGTATTTT.

This clonotype has just a few counts. The chain has TRBV4-3 and TRBJ1-2; possible D gene TRBD1, 5 bases. This CDR3 is built from 16 residues. The germline V and J ends were trimmed by 3 bases and 0 bases, with 14 bases remaining between them. Germline V lookup: CDR1 LGHNA, CDR2 YSLEER. The CDR3 DNA reads as TGCGCCAGCAGCCAGGACGGACGGGGGGCTAACTATGGCTACACCTTC. Its protein is CASSQDGRGANYGYTF.

This clonotype has only a few counts. The V gene is TRBV4-3, the J gene TRBJ2-5; TRBD2 matches 8 bases. The germline CDR1 and CDR2 sequences are LGHNA and YSLEER. CDR3 length: 18 residues. With V trimmed by 4 bases and J by 2 bases, 15 bases remained unmatched. CDR3 region: CASSPQLGVAGTQETQYF. The CDR3 DNA sequence: TGCGCCAGCAGCCCCCAATTAGGGGTAGCGGGGACACAAGAGACCCAGTACTTC.

This clonotype was recorded a few times. This chain connects TRBV15 to TRBJ2-3, with 12 bases matching TRBD2. J lost 4 bases, V lost 3 bases, and 5 bases had no gene match. This CDR3 contains 16 residues. Germline CDR1 is LNHNV and CDR2 is YYDKDF (reference sequence). CDR3 sequence: CATSSGLAGRSDTQYF. For the CDR3, the DNA is TGTGCCACCAGCAGCGGACTAGCGGGACGGTCAGATACGCAGTATTTT.

A few counts support this clonotype. CDR3 protein: CAITEGRGWEQFF. CDR3 in DNA: TGTGCCATCACCGAGGGCAGGGGGTGGGAGCAGTTCTTC. The V and J genes are TRBV10-3 and TRBJ2-1; 7 positions agree with TRBD1. This CDR3 is built from 13 residues. V shed 7 bases and J 10 bases; nucleotides not matched to a gene: 10. Germline V CDR1 and CDR2: ENHRY, SYGVKD.

This clonotype was observed a handful of times. The CDR3 region is CASTFGTSDYYNEQFF. CDR3 nucleotides: TGTGCCAGCACCTTTGGGACTAGCGACTACTACAATGAGCAGTTCTTC. The chain employs TRBV6-2 or TRBV6-3 and TRBJ2-1; 10 positions agree with TRBD2. The J segment lost 3 bases and the V segment lost 7 bases, leaving 9 bases of the junction unmatched. The CDR3 spans 16 residues. The germline gives CDR1 MNHEY, CDR2 SVGEGT.

The sample holds a few counts of this clonotype. This chain uses TRBV12-3 or TRBV12-4 with TRBJ1-1; the D gene is possibly TRBD1 (6 bases). The V end lost 8 bases, the J end lost 11 bases, and 18 bases lay between the germline ends. The CDR3 runs 12 residues. As DNA, the CDR3 is TGTGCCAGCTTAAAACAGGGATTCTATGCTTTCTTT. Its translation: CASLKQGFYAFF.

The rearrangement uses TRBV20-1 and TRBJ1-5; D unclear. The CDR3 runs to 14 residues. The germline V gene encodes CDR1 DFQATT and CDR2 SNEGSKA (reference sequence). Between the trimmed V and J ends, which lost 3 bases and 2 bases, there was a span of 11 bases. CDR3 residues: CSASSHGGNQPQHF. For the CDR3, the DNA is TGCAGTGCTAGTTCCCATGGGGGCAATCAGCCCCAGCATTTT.

This clonotype has at least ten counts. V usage is TRBV4-2 and J usage is TRBJ2-2; 8 bases agree with TRBD1. The CDR3 totals 19 residues. The germline V gene has CDR1 LGHNA and CDR2 YNFKEQ. Unmatched junction bases numbered 14, after V lost 4 bases and J lost 1 base. The CDR3 coding sequence is TGTGCCAGCAGCCCCACAAGGGGTGGACAGGGTTTGAACACCGGGGAGCTGTTTTTT. Residues: CASSPTRGGQGLNTGELFF.

This clonotype was seen many times. The chain has TRBV4-1 and TRBJ2-2; D is ambiguous. Germline CDR1 is MGHRA and CDR2 is YSYEKL. CDR3 size: 13 residues. Trimming removed 4 bases at V and 8 bases at J, with 11 bases between. The CDR3, as DNA: TGCGCCAGCAGCCCGGGCGTATCGGGGGAGCTGTTTTTT. Translating it yields CASSPGVSGELFF.

J is TRBJ2-7 and V is TRBV18; D is uncertain. Germline lookup yields CDR1 KGHSH and CDR2 LQKENI. The CDR3 runs to 13 residues. Trimming cost V 6 bases and J 4 bases, with 13 bases left between them. The CDR3 reads CASSRSELYEQYF. In DNA, the CDR3 is TGTGCCAGCTCCCGGTCCGAGTTATACGAGCAGTACTTC.

This clonotype occurred a few times. DNA of the CDR3: TGTGCCAGCAGCTTATCAGCGGGATCAGATACGCAGTATTTT. Amino acid sequence: CASSLSAGSDTQYF. V and J are TRBV7-9 and TRBJ2-3, with 7 bases lining up with TRBD2. This CDR3 comprises 14 residues. V trimming: 2 bases; J trimming: 4 bases; junction bases outside the gene matches: 3. Germline V gene data show CDR1 as SEHNR and CDR2 as FQNEAQ (reference sequence). The whole variable domain, filled in from reference TRBV7-9 and TRBJ2-3, reads DTGVSQNPRHKITKRGQNVTFRCDPISEHNRLYWYRQTLGQGPEFLTYFQNEAQLEKSRLLSDRFSAERPKGSFSTLEIQRTEQGDSAMYLCASSLSAGSDTQYFGPGTRLTVL.

This clonotype occurred many times. V and J are TRBV12-3 or TRBV12-4 and TRBJ2-5, with D possibly TRBD1 on 5 matching bases. Trimming took 6 bases from V and 5 from J, leaving 7 bases between them. The CDR3 loop spans 11 amino acids. In DNA form, the CDR3 reads TGTGCCAGCAGGGGGCGGGAGACCCAGTACTTC. Protein sequence: CASRGRETQYF.

J is TRBJ1-2 and V is TRBV7-8; D is perhaps TRBD1 (5 bases). V was shortened by 1 base and J by 8 bases, with 17 bases between the two germline ends. The length of the CDR3 is 15 residues. Germline V CDR1 and CDR2: SGHVS, FQNEAQ. CDR3 amino acids: CASSLEPGPVRGYTF. The CDR3 coding sequence is TGTGCCAGCAGCTTAGAACCAGGGCCGGTTCGCGGCTACACCTTC. The whole variable domain, remainder taken from reference TRBV7-8 and TRBJ1-2, is GAGVSQSPRYKVAKRGQDVALRCDPISGHVSLFWYQQALGQGPEFLTYFQNEAQLDKSGLPSDRFFAERPEGSVSTLKIQRTQQEDSAVYLCASSLEPGPVRGYTFGSGTRLTVV.

V usage is TRBV6-6 and J usage is TRBJ1-3; D perhaps matches TRBD1 (5 bases). The V end was cut by 5 bases, the J end by 0 bases, with 14 bases between. CDR3 length: 16 residues. Germline assignment: CDR1 MNHNY and CDR2 SVGAGI (reference sequence). The CDR3 nucleotides are TGTGCCAGCAGTGGACTAGCGGGGGGCTCTGGAAACACCATATATTTT. It translates to CASSGLAGGSGNTIYF.

This clonotype was observed at least ten times. The chain uses TRBV10-3 and TRBJ1-1, with 9 nucleotides matching TRBD1. The CDR3 runs 14 residues. With V trimmed by 2 bases and J by 9 bases, 7 bases remained unmatched. Germline V gene data show CDR1 as ENHRY and CDR2 as SYGVKD. CDR3 region: CAISEAGQGKKAFF. DNA for the CDR3: TGTGCCATCAGTGAGGCGGGACAGGGAAAAAAAGCTTTCTTT.

This clonotype came up a few times. The chain recombines TRBV6-1 with TRBJ2-1; 8 positions agree with TRBD1. Trimming cost V 7 bases and J 6 bases; bases outside gene matches: 8. Germline V lookup: CDR1 MNHNS, CDR2 SASEGT. The CDR3 runs 14 residues. The CDR3 nucleotides are TGTGCCAGCAATCGACAGGGGCCTGTCAATGAGCAGTTCTTC. Amino acids: CASNRQGPVNEQFF.

This clonotype has a single count. The chain couples TRBV2 to TRBJ2-1; 7 nucleotides match TRBD2. V was clipped by 7 bases and J by 6 bases; unmatched bases: 9. Germline V CDR1 and CDR2: SNHLY, FYNNEI. The CDR3 loop spans 14 amino acids. The chain's CDR3 is CASNAGVVTNEQFF. CDR3 coding DNA: TGTGCCAGCAACGCGGGAGTGGTAACCAATGAGCAGTTCTTC.

The rearrangement links TRBV20-1 to TRBJ1-2; TRBD1 is a possible D gene (6 bases). Germline V gene data show CDR1 as DFQATT and CDR2 as SNEGSKA (reference sequence). The CDR3 has 13 residues. The germline V and J ends were trimmed by 6 bases and 5 bases, with 16 bases remaining between them. CDR3 amino acids: CSARRGPKYGYTF. CDR3 bases: TGCAGTGCCCGGCGGGGGCCCAAATATGGCTACACCTTC.

This clonotype was observed a few times. The chain couples TRBV12-3 or TRBV12-4 to TRBJ1-1, with D unclear. The CDR3 consists of 13 residues. Deletions cut 2 bases from V and 5 bases from J, with 9 bases between. The CDR3 sequence: CASSLKVFTEAFF. The CDR3 DNA is TGTGCCAGCAGTTTAAAGGTATTTACTGAAGCTTTCTTT.

This clonotype was seen more than once but under ten times. The genes are TRBV5-1 and TRBJ2-1; 9 bases agree with TRBD2. CDR1 SGHRS and CDR2 YFSETQ come from the germline V gene. CDR3 length: 16 residues. V shed 4 bases and J 7 bases; nucleotides not matched to a gene: 12. In nucleotides, the CDR3 is TGCGCCAGCAGCCGGATTACTAGCGGGTATCGGAATGAGCAGTTCTTC. Its translation: CASSRITSGYRNEQFF.

The chain is built from TRBV12-3 or TRBV12-4 and TRBJ2-5; TRBD1 aligns across 7 bases. Germline trimming cut 1 base from V and 4 bases from J; bases unmatched to any gene: 6. The CDR3 consists of 15 residues. CDR3 nucleotides: TGTGCCAGCAGTTTAGACAGGGGTGTTGGAGAGACCCAGTACTTC. Translated, it gives CASSLDRGVGETQYF.